This TCR beta chain was recorded in a study of cytomegalovirus exposure and HLA in healthy donors. As for the study in general: According to later analysis, the same platform produced the 90 to 150 validation and approximately 700 first-cohort repertoires. Whole-study results and caveats: Some public TCRs appeared in many individuals, while most sequences were rare. According to a later analysis, TCR clusters from the first cohort tended to co-occur in the approximately 130 validation repertoires. Investigators reported some 150 TCR beta chains as tied to cytomegalovirus.

This CDR3 region has 14 residues. J gave up 4 bases and V 7 bases, and 9 bases lay outside the gene matches. CDR1 and CDR2 from the germline V gene are SNHLY and FYNNEI. Repertoires were generated with immunoSEQ multiplex PCR, while TCRdb's copy carries only in-frame clones and drops some. The table has 75,000 to 90,000 clones, over 85% seen once; the top ten hold under 0.9%. This clone was detected only a few times. Its antigen is unidentified. The V and J genes are TRBV2 and TRBJ1-2; the match to TRBD1 covers 7 bases. The sequence was obtained from a woman younger than 30 in good health and CMV-seronegative. The source material was PBMCs. CDR3 nucleotides: TGTGCCAGCAAAGGGAGACAGGGAGGCTATGGCTACACCTTC. It yields the protein CASKGRQGGYGYTF.